The T cell receptor beta chain described here comes from a study of tissue T cells after allogeneic stem cell transplantation. Time point defined: mouse harvest day 14 after allogeneic transplant. The graft held 10^6 splenic CD5+ T cells and 10^7 T-cell-depleted bone marrow cells. Study observations and caveats: Few T cell clones were shared across patients, but motif clusters showed tissue-specific shared signatures.

This CDR3 has 15 residues. V shed 3 bases, J shed 1 base, and the junction held 4 bases outside the gene matches. The V gene's germline CDR1 is SGHLS and CDR2 HYDKME. This clone occurred a few times. What it binds is not known. Gene names are the mouse ones. The CDR3 extends 1 residue past the end of the read, so its final part is completed from the germline J gene. Sequencing was performed with immunoSEQ multiplex PCR; in TCRdb, only in-frame clones are kept and a portion is missing. The sample lists fewer than 10,000 clones, under 35% occurring once. This TCR was recovered from a female BALB/c mouse given C57BL/6 T cells with graft-versus-host disease after an allogeneic hematopoietic cell transplant. V and J are TRBV12-2 and TRBJ2-1; TRBD2 aligns across 8 bases. What was sequenced was skin. The sequenced part of the CDR3 DNA is TGTGCCAGCTCTATGGGACTGGTGAACTATGCTGAGCAGTTC. Its translation is CASSMGLVNYAEQF. The CDR3 as a whole reads CASSMGLVNYAEQFF.